These T cell receptor beta chains were read from a single sample in a study of cytomegalovirus exposure and HLA in healthy donors. Clones were read by immunoSEQ multiplex PCR, and TCRdb kept only the in-frame ones, dropping some. The data contain some 130,000 clones, around 63% of them singletons. Sequenced material: PBMCs. The receptors here all came from a human donor in good health. Each CDR3 is given with its conserved first and last residue. Each record gives: V gene, D gene, clone size, J gene, CDR3 length, CDR3 DNA, CDR3 protein. The D gene is left open where the match is weak. A clone size is listed for some rows: how often the clone was seen (once, few, many), or a class if it is expanded.

V: TRBV5-4; D: TRBD2; size: few; J: TRBJ2-5; length: 15; DNA: TGTGCCAGCAGCGGGGGACTAGCGGGACAAGAGACCCAGTACTTC; CDR3: CASSGGLAGQETQYF
V: TRBV27; D: -; size: once; J: TRBJ2-4; length: 13; DNA: TGTGCCAGCAGTTTGGACTCCAAAAACATTCAGTACTTC; CDR3: CASSLDSKNIQYF
V: TRBV28; D: -; size: -; J: TRBJ1-5; length: 16; DNA: TGTGCCAGCAGTTTGGGGATGAGGGTTGGGAATCAGCCCCAGCATTTT; CDR3: CASSLGMRVGNQPQHF
V: TRBV18; D: TRBD1; size: -; J: TRBJ1-5; length: 17; DNA: TGTGCCAGCTCACCCTACCGGGACAGGGGACCAAATCAGCCCCAGCATTTT; CDR3: CASSPYRDRGPNQPQHF
V: TRBV6-5; D: -; size: -; J: TRBJ2-7; length: 14; DNA: TGTGCCAGCAGTTATTCGTCTATCGCCTACGAGCAGTACTTC; CDR3: CASSYSSIAYEQYF
V: TRBV4-3; D: -; size: -; J: TRBJ2-1; length: 21; DNA: TGCGCCAGCAGCCAAGATGATTGGGAGACTACTACTAACCTCCTGAACAATGAGCAGTTCTTC; CDR3: CASSQDDWETTTNLLNNEQFF
V: TRBV5-1; D: -; size: -; J: TRBJ1-4; length: 14; DNA: TGCGCCAGCAGTACCGGGACTGAGAGTGAAAAACTGTTTTTT; CDR3: CASSTGTESEKLFF
V: TRBV25-1; D: TRBD1; size: -; J: TRBJ1-1; length: 17; DNA: TGTGCCAGCAGTGTAAGGGTGGGACAGGGGCCGAACACTGAAGCTTTCTTT; CDR3: CASSVRVGQGPNTEAFF
V: TRBV6-5; D: -; size: -; J: TRBJ1-5; length: 14; DNA: TGTGCCAGCAGTTTTGGACAGATCAATCAGCCCCAGCATTTT; CDR3: CASSFGQINQPQHF
V: TRBV6-5; D: TRBD1; size: -; J: TRBJ2-2; length: 15; DNA: TGTGCCAGCAGCTACGACAGGGTTAACACCGGGGAGCTGTTTTTT; CDR3: CASSYDRVNTGELFF
V: TRBV11-2; D: TRBD2; size: few; J: TRBJ2-7; length: 14; DNA: TGTGCCAGCAGCTTAGATCCCGGGAGGAACGAGCAGTACTTC; CDR3: CASSLDPGRNEQYF
V: TRBV9; D: TRBD1; size: -; J: TRBJ2-7; length: 13; DNA: TGTGCCAGCAGCATACGACAGGGAGACGAGCAGTACTTC; CDR3: CASSIRQGDEQYF
V: TRBV5-1; D: -; size: -; J: TRBJ1-3; length: 16; DNA: TGCGCCAGCAGCTTGACAGGGTTCGCCCTAGGAAACACCATATATTTT; CDR3: CASSLTGFALGNTIYF
V: TRBV9; D: -; size: few; J: TRBJ2-2; length: 15; DNA: TGTGCCAGCAGCGTAGCGCCTCCGCCGGCCGGGGAGCTGTTTTTT; CDR3: CASSVAPPPAGELFF
V: TRBV7-9; D: -; size: -; J: TRBJ2-5; length: 16; DNA: TGTGCCAGCAGCTTAGCTTTGGGAGGCGGAGGGGAGACCCAGTACTTC; CDR3: CASSLALGGGGETQYF
V: TRBV7-3; D: -; size: -; J: TRBJ1-1; length: 13; DNA: TGTGCCAGCAGCTTAGCGGCGCTACCGGAAGCTTTCTTT; CDR3: CASSLAALPEAFF
V: TRBV5-1; D: -; size: -; J: TRBJ2-1; length: 15; DNA: TGCGCCAGCAGCTTGGCTCAGGGCTCCTACAATGAGCAGTTCTTC; CDR3: CASSLAQGSYNEQFF
V: TRBV4-1; D: TRBD2; size: -; J: TRBJ2-7; length: 14; DNA: TGCGCCAGCAGCAGGGTCGGGGACTACTACGAGCAGTACTTC; CDR3: CASSRVGDYYEQYF
V: TRBV4-1; D: -; size: -; J: TRBJ2-2; length: 16; DNA: TGCGCCAGCAGCTCTCCCCCTACAGGAGACACCGGGGAGCTGTTTTTT; CDR3: CASSSPPTGDTGELFF
V: TRBV6-5; D: -; size: -; J: TRBJ1-4; length: 14; DNA: TGTGCCAGCAGTCGGGACACCGCTAATGAAAAACTGTTTTTT; CDR3: CASSRDTANEKLFF
V: TRBV11-3; D: TRBD2; size: -; J: TRBJ2-7; length: 16; DNA: TGTGCCAGCAGCTTAGTACTAGCGGGAGCTGAGGGCGAGCAGTACTTC; CDR3: CASSLVLAGAEGEQYF
V: TRBV2; D: -; size: few; J: TRBJ2-3; length: 13; DNA: TGTGCCAGCAGGACAGGGAGGTCAGATACGCAGTATTTT; CDR3: CASRTGRSDTQYF
V: TRBV10-3; D: TRBD1; size: -; J: TRBJ2-5; length: 15; DNA: TGTGCCATCAGTGATGCGGACAGGGCTAAAGAGACCCAGTACTTC; CDR3: CAISDADRAKETQYF
V: TRBV5-4; D: -; size: -; J: TRBJ1-2; length: 14; DNA: TGTGCCAGCAGCGATCCGAGGGGGAGTTATGGCTACACCTTC; CDR3: CASSDPRGSYGYTF
V: TRBV19; D: -; size: -; J: TRBJ2-2; length: 16; DNA: TGTGCCAGTAGTATGTCCAGGGTAGGGAACACCGGGGAGCTGTTTTTT; CDR3: CASSMSRVGNTGELFF
V: TRBV11-2; D: -; size: -; J: TRBJ2-7; length: 14; DNA: TGTGCCAGCAGCTTAAATGCAGGGAACTACGAGCAGTACTTC; CDR3: CASSLNAGNYEQYF
V: TRBV4-3; D: -; size: -; J: TRBJ2-5; length: 14; DNA: TGCGCCAGCAGCCAAGATGCGTCCGGGGGGACCCAGTACTTC; CDR3: CASSQDASGGTQYF
V: TRBV5-1; D: -; size: once; J: TRBJ1-1; length: 13; DNA: TGCGCCAGCAGCTCAAACCGGGACTTTGAAGCTTTCTTT; CDR3: CASSSNRDFEAFF